The source of this T cell receptor beta chain is a study of technical replicates of blood from a few donors. Here immunoSEQ multiplex PCR was the method, and the copy in TCRdb shows in-frame clones only, minus some. The data contain more than 75,000 clones, 93% of them singletons. Germline assignment: CDR1 SQVTM and CDR2 ANQGSEA. The CDR3 length is 10 residues. Trimming took off 7 bases at V and 12 bases at J, with 15 bases between the two ends. The receptor's source is a human donor in good health. The rearrangement uses TRBV29-1 and TRBJ1-2; possibly TRBD1 for D (6 bases). The sample was T cells isolated from PBMCs. CDR3 loop: CSASQGGDTF. CDR3 in DNA: TGCAGCGCCTCACAGGGTGGAGACACCTTC.